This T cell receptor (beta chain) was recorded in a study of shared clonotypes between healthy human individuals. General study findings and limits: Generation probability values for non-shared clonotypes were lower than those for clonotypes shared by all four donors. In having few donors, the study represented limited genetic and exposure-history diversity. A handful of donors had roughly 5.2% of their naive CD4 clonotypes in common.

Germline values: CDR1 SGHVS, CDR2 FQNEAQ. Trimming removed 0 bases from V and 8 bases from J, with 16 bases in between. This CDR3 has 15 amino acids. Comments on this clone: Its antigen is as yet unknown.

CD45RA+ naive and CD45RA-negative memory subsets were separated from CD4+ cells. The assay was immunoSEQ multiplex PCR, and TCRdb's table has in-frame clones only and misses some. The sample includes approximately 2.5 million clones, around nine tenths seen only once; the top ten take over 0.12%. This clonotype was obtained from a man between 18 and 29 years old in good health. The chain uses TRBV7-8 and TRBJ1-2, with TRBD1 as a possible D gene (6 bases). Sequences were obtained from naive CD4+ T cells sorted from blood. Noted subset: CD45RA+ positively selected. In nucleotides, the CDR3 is TGTGCCAGCAGCTTAGCGCCCCAGGGGCAGGAGGGCTACACCTTC. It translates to CASSLAPQGQEGYTF.